This entry is about one T cell receptor beta chain. The antigen is not known. Rearranged V-D-J TRB sequences were amplified with a mixed TRB-A/B primer pool. Using its own MiXCR run on the multiplex PCR reads, TCRdb lists one record per CDR3 protein. The table records some 3,000 distinct CDR3 sequences, almost 25% of them present only once. Amplification of TCR beta used genomic DNA extracted from peripheral blood. This CDR3 has 14 residues. The V gene lost 3 bases and the J gene lost 5 bases, with 13 bases spanning the gap. Per germline, CDR1 MDHEN and CDR2 SYDVKM. This entry comes from a study of T cell repertoires in aging, cancer and after chemotherapy. Overall study context: Paired samples before and after chemotherapy came from glioblastoma patients receiving temozolomide-based therapy.

Study-level points and caveats: The repertoire data cannot show anything about immunological memory following chemotherapy. Loss of evenness, beyond lost richness, contributed to age-related TCR diversity decline in cancer patients. In each cancer cohort, median generation probability increased across chemotherapy, suggesting thymic output rebounded.

This chain links TRBV28 with TRBJ2-5, with unresolved D. Material for sequencing was blood. This sequence originates from a human donor with a solid tumor. The CDR3 protein is CASSFRTFWETQYF. In DNA form, the CDR3 reads TGTGCCAGCAGTTTCCGGACCTTTTGGGAGACCCAGTACTTC. Full variable domain (missing parts from reference TRBV28 and TRBJ2-5): DVKVTQSSRYLVKRTGEKVFLECVQDMDHENMFWYRQDPGLGLRLIYFSYDVKMKEKGDIPEGYSVSREKKERFSLILESASTNQTSMYLCASSFRTFWETQYFGPGTRLLVL.